This T cell receptor beta chain was identified during a study of blood T cell repertoires in COVID-19. The data were produced by immunoSEQ multiplex PCR, yet TCRdb's version contains in-frame clones alone and is incomplete. The data show around 300,000 clones, about 90% seen once. The V end was cut by 5 bases, the J end by 4 bases, with 11 bases between. Germline V CDR1 and CDR2: SGHTA, FQGTGA. This CDR3 comprises 13 residues. Participants were placed into cohorts based on the clinical history they reported. This sequence joins TRBV7-3 and TRBJ1-1, with no clear D. Source material: PBMCs or T cells enriched from blood (not recorded which). This receptor was taken from a woman aged 55-70 years who had recovered from COVID-19. The DNA for the CDR3 is TGTGCCAGCAGCCTTGACCCAGGCACTGAAGCTTTCTTT. It encodes CASSLDPGTEAFF.